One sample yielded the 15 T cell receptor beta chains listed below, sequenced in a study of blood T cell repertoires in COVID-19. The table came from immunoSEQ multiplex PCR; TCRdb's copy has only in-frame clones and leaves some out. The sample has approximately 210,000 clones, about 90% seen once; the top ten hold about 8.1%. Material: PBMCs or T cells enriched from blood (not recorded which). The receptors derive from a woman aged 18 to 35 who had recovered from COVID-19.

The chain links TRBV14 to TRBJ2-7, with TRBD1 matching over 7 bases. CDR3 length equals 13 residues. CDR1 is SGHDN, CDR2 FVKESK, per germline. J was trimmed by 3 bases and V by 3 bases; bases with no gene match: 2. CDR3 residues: CASSQAGGYEQYF. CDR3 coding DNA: TGTGCCAGCAGCCAGGCAGGGGGCTACGAGCAGTACTTC.

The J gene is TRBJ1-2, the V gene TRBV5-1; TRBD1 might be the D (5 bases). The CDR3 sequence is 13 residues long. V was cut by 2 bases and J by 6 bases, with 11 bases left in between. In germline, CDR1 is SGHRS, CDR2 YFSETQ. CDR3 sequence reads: CASSLLGPHGYTF. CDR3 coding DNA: TGCGCCAGCAGCTTATTGGGGCCCCATGGCTACACCTTC.

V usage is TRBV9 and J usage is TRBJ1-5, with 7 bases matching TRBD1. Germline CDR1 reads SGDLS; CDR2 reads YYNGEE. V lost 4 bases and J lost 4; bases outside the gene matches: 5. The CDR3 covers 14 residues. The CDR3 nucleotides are TGTGCCAGCAGCCAGGGACAGTTAAATCAGCCCCAGCATTTT. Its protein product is CASSQGQLNQPQHF.

CDR3 sequence (DNA): TGTGCCAGCAGCCTATCCCTATTATTAACAGGGAGAGGGCCTAATTCACCCCTCCACTTT. Residues: CASSLSLLLTGRGPNSPLHF. The chain couples TRBV3-1 (or the pseudogene TRBV3-2) to TRBJ1-6, with D possibly TRBD1 on 6 matching bases. The V and J ends lost 4 bases and 6 bases respectively, with 28 bases between them. The germline V gene has CDR1 LGHDT and CDR2 YNNKEL (reference sequence). The CDR3 runs 20 residues.

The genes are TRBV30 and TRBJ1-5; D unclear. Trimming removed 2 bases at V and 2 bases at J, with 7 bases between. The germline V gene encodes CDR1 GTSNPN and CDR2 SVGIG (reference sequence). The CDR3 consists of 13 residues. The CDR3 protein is CAWSRRGNQPQHF. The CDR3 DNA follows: TGTGCCTGGAGTAGGAGGGGCAATCAGCCCCAGCATTTT.

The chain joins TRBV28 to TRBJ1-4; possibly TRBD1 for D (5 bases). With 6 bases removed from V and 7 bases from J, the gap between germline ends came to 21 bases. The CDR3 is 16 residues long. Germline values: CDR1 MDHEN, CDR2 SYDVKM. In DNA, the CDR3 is TGTGCCAGCAGAACCGACAGTGTGGGTTCCCTTGAAAAACTGTTTTTT. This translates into CASRTDSVGSLEKLFF.

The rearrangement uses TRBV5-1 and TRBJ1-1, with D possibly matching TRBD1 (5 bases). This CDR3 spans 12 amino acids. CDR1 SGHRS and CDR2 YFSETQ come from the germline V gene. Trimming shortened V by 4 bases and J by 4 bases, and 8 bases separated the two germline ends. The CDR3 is CASSTDTTEAFF. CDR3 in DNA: TGCGCCAGCAGCACGGACACCACTGAAGCTTTCTTT.

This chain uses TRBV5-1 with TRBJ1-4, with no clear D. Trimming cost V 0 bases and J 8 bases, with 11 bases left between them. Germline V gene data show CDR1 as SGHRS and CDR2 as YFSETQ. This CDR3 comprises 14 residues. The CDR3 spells CASSLVGELEKLFF. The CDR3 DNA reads TGCGCCAGCAGCTTGGTCGGGGAGTTGGAAAAACTGTTTTTT.

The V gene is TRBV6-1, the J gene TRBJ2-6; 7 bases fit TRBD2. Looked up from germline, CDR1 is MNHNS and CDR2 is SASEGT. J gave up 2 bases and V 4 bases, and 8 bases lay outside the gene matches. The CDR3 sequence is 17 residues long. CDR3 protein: CASSGPRGETGANVLTF. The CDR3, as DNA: TGTGCCAGCAGTGGGCCTCGGGGGGAAACTGGGGCCAACGTCCTGACTTTC.

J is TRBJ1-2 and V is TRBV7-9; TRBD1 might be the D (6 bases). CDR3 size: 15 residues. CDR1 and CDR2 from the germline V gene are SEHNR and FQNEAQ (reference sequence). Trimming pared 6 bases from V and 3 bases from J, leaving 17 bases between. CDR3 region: CASSPSRGADYGYTF. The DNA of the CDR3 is TGTGCCAGCAGTCCCAGCCGGGGGGCAGACTATGGCTACACCTTC.

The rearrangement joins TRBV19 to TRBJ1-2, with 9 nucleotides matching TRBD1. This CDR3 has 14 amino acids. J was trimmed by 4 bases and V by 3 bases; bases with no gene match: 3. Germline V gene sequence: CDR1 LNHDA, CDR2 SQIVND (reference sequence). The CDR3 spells CASSMRQGVYGYTF. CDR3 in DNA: TGTGCCAGTAGTATGAGACAGGGGGTCTATGGCTACACCTTC.

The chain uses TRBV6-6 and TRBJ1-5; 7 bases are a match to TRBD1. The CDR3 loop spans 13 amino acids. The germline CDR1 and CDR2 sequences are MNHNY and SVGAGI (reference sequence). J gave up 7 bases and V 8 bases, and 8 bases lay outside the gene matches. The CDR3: CASVWQGGQPQHF. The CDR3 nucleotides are TGTGCCAGCGTATGGCAGGGGGGCCAGCCCCAGCATTTT.

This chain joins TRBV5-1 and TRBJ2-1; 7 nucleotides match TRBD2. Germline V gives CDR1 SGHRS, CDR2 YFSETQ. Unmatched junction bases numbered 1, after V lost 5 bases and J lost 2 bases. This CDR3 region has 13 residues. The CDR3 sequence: CASSGLAYNEQFF. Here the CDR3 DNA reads TGCGCCAGCAGTGGACTAGCCTACAATGAGCAGTTCTTC.

CDR3 loop: CASSPDRVQETQYF. The CDR3 bases are TGCGCCAGCAGCCCGGACAGGGTACAAGAGACCCAGTACTTC. The chain combines TRBV5-1 with TRBJ2-5, with TRBD1 identical over 8 bases. Germline lookup yields CDR1 SGHRS and CDR2 YFSETQ. This CDR3 has 14 residues. Trimming cost V 4 bases and J 2 bases; bases outside gene matches: 4. The full variable domain, in which reference TRBV5-1 and TRBJ2-5 provide the parts outside the CDR3, is KAGVTQTPRYLIKTRGQQVTLSCSPISGHRSVSWYQQTPGQGLQFLFEYFSETQRNKGNFPGRFSGRQFSNSRSEMNVSTLELGDSALYLCASSPDRVQETQYFGPGTRLLVL.

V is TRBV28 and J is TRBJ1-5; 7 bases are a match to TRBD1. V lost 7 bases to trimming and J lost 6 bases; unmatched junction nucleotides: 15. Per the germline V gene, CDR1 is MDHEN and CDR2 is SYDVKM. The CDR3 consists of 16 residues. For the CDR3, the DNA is TGTGCCAGCATTATAGGGGGCTCGGGAGTAGGTCAGCCCCAGCATTTT. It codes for CASIIGGSGVGQPQHF.